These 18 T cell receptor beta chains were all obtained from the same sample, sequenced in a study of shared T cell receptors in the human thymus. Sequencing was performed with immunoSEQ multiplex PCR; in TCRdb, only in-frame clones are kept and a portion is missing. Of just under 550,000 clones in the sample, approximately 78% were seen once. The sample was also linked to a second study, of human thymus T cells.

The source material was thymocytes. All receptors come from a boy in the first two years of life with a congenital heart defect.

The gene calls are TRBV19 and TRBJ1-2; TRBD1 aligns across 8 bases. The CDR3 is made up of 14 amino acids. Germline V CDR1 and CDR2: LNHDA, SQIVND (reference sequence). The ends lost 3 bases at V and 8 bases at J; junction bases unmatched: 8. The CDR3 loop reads CASSIDRGSRGYTF. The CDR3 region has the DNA TGTGCCAGTAGTATCGACAGGGGCTCGCGGGGCTACACCTTC.

The chain's CDR3 is CASILAGEGSYEQYF. DNA for the CDR3: TGTGCCAGCATCCTAGCGGGGGAGGGGTCCTACGAGCAGTACTTC. The chain links TRBV6-1 to TRBJ2-7; 10 positions agree with TRBD2. The V gene end was trimmed by 7 bases and the J gene end by 1 base; junction bases not matched to a gene: 7. CDR1 and CDR2 from the germline V gene are MNHNS and SASEGT. CDR3 length: 15 residues.

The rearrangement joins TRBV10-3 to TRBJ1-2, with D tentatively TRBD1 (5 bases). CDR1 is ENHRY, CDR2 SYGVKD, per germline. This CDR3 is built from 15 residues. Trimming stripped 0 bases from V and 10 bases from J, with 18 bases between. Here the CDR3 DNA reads TGTGCCATCAGTGAGTCGGGGAGGGCCGCGGGGGTCTACACCTTC. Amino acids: CAISESGRAAGVYTF.

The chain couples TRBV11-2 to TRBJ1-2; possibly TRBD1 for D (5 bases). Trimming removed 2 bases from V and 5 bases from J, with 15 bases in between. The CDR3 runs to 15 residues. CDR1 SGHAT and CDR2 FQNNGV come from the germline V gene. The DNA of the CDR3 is TGTGCCAGCAGCTTACCTTTCTCCGGGACTTATGGCTACACCTTC. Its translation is CASSLPFSGTYGYTF.

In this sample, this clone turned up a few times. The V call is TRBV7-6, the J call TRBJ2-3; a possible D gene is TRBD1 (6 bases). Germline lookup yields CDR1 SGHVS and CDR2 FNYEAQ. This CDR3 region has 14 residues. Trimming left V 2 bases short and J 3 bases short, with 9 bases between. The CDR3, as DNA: TGTGCCAGCAGCTTAAACAGGGTAACAGATACGCAGTATTTT. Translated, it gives CASSLNRVTDTQYF.

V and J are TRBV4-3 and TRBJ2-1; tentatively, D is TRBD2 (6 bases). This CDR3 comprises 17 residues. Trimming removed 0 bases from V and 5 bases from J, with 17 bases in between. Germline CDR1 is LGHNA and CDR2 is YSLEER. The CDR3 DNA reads TGCGCCAGCAGCCAAGAAAGGGCGGGAAAATCCCACAATGAGCAGTTCTTC. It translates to CASSQERAGKSHNEQFF.

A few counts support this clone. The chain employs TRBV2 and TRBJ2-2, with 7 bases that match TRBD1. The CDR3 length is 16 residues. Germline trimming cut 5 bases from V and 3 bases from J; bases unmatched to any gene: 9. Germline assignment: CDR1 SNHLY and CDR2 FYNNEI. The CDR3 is CASSLIRGPDTGELFF. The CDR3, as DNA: TGTGCCAGCAGTCTCATAAGGGGGCCGGACACCGGGGAGCTGTTTTTT.

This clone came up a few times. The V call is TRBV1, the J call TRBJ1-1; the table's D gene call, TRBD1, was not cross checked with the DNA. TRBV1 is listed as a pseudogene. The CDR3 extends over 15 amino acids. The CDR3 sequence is CTSSQGLAADTEAFF. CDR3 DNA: TGCACCAGCAGCCAAGGTTTGGCCGCAGACACTGAAGCTTTCTTT.

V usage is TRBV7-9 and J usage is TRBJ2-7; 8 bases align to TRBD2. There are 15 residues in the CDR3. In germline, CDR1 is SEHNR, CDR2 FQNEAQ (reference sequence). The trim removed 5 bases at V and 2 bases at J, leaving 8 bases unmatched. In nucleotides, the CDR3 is TGTGCCAGCAGCGACCGCGGGAGGACAACCTACGAGCAGTACTTC. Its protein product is CASSDRGRTTYEQYF.

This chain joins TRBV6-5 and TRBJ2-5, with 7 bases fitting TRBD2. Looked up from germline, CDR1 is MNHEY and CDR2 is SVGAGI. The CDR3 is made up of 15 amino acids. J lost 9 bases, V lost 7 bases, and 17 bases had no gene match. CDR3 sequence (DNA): TGTGCCAGCAATAGTCTAGCGGCAGGAAGGTTGGCCCAGTACTTC. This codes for CASNSLAAGRLAQYF.

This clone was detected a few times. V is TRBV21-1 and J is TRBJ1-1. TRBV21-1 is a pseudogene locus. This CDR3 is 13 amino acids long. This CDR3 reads CASSNRGHTEAFF. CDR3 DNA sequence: TGTGCCAGCAGCAATCGGGGTCACACTGAAGCTTTCTTT.

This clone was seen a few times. CDR3 bases: TGTGCCAGCAGTGAATATATGGCTCCTGGAGGGTACGAGCAGTACTTC. It yields the protein CASSEYMAPGGYEQYF. The V call is TRBV6-1, the J call TRBJ2-7; D possibly corresponds to TRBD2 (6 bases). CDR1 is MNHNS, CDR2 SASEGT, per germline. V was shortened by 2 bases and J by 4 bases, with 18 bases between the two germline ends. The CDR3 spans 16 residues.

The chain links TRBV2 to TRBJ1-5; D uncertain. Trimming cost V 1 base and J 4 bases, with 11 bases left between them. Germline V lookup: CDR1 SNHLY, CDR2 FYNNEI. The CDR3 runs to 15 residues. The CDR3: CASSEGRPINQPQHF. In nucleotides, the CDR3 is TGTGCCAGCAGTGAAGGGAGGCCTATTAATCAGCCCCAGCATTTT.

The CDR3 DNA follows: TGCGCCAGCAGCCAAGCGTACCCTTCCAGGGCCAAAAACATTCAGTACTTC. Residues: CASSQAYPSRAKNIQYF. The genes are TRBV4-1 and TRBJ2-4, with D unresolved. Trimming cost V 1 base and J 1 base, with 14 bases left between them. The CDR3 contains 17 residues. CDR1 and CDR2 from the germline V gene are MGHRA and YSYEKL.

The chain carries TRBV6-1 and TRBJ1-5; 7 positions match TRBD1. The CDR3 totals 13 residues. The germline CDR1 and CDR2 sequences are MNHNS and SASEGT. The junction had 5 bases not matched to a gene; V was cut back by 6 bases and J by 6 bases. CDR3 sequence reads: CASSPDRAQPQHF. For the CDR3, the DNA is TGTGCCAGCAGCCCAGACAGGGCTCAGCCCCAGCATTTT.

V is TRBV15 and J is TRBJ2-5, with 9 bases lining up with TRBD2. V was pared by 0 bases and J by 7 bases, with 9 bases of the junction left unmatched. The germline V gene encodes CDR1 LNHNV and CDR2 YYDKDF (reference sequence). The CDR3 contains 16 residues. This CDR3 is CATSRDNAGGRGTQYF. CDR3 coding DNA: TGTGCCACCAGCAGAGATAATGCGGGAGGGCGGGGGACCCAGTACTTC.

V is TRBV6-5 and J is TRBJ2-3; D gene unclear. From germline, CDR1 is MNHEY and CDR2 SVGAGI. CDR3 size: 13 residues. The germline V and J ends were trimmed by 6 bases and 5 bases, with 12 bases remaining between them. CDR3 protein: CASSAFPGDTQYF. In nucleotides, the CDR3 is TGTGCCAGCAGCGCCTTTCCGGGAGATACGCAGTATTTT.

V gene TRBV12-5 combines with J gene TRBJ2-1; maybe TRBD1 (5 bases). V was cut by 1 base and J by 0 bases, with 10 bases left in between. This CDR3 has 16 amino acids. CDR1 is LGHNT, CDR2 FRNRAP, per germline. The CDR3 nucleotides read TGTGCTAGTGGTTTGGCTAGGGGCGGCTCCTACAATGAGCAGTTCTTC. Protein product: CASGLARGGSYNEQFF.